These T cell receptor beta chains were read from a single sample in a study of blood T cell repertoires in COVID-19. The method was immunoSEQ multiplex PCR; TCRdb's version includes in-frame clones alone and lacks a portion of them. The data contain 260,000 or so clones, roughly four fifths of them singletons. Sequencing input: peripheral blood. Receptors were obtained from an older woman with acute or convalescent COVID-19. CDR3s include the opening cysteine and the closing phenylalanine or tryptophan. Each record gives: J gene, clone size, D gene, V gene, CDR3 protein, CDR3 DNA. A D gene is named only where the DNA matches it firmly. Some rows mark clone size as missing; the rest say once, few, many or name a class of expanded clone.

j_gene: TRBJ1-5
abundance: few
d_gene: TRBD1
v_gene: TRBV7-2
CDR3aa: CASSLGIGGDQPQHF
CDR3nt: TGTGCCAGCAGCTTAGGTATAGGGGGCGATCAGCCCCAGCATTTT

j_gene: TRBJ2-5
abundance: -
d_gene: -
v_gene: TRBV19
CDR3aa: CASSSWTRVGHIGTQYF
CDR3nt: TGTGCCAGTAGTTCGTGGACCAGGGTGGGACATATAGGAACCCAGTACTTC

j_gene: TRBJ1-1
abundance: -
d_gene: -
v_gene: TRBV5-1
CDR3aa: CASSLPGNTEAFF
CDR3nt: TGCGCCAGCAGCTTGCCAGGGAACACTGAAGCTTTCTTT

j_gene: TRBJ2-1
abundance: -
d_gene: TRBD2
v_gene: TRBV5-4
CDR3aa: CASSPSGAPLLNEQFF
CDR3nt: TGTGCCAGCAGTCCTAGCGGGGCGCCTCTTCTTAATGAGCAGTTCTTC

j_gene: TRBJ2-1
abundance: -
d_gene: TRBD1
v_gene: TRBV10-3
CDR3aa: CAISGRQGSSYNEQFF
CDR3nt: TGTGCCATCAGTGGGCGACAGGGGAGCTCCTACAATGAGCAGTTCTTC

j_gene: TRBJ1-1
abundance: few
d_gene: -
v_gene: TRBV7-9
CDR3aa: CASSFLFTEAFF
CDR3nt: TGTGCCAGCAGCTTCCTATTCACTGAAGCTTTCTTT

j_gene: TRBJ1-3
abundance: -
d_gene: TRBD1
v_gene: TRBV6-1
CDR3aa: CASSEMGQRSGNTIYF
CDR3nt: TGTGCCAGCAGTGAAATGGGACAGAGGTCTGGAAACACCATATATTTT

j_gene: TRBJ1-2
abundance: -
d_gene: -
v_gene: TRBV4-3
CDR3aa: CASSQDQGYSYGYTF
CDR3nt: TGCGCCAGCAGCCAAGATCAGGGCTATAGCTATGGCTACACCTTC

j_gene: TRBJ1-4
abundance: -
d_gene: TRBD1
v_gene: TRBV7-9
CDR3aa: CASSQGTGVTNEKLFF
CDR3nt: TGTGCCAGCAGCCAAGGGACAGGGGTTACTAATGAAAAACTGTTTTTT

j_gene: TRBJ1-5
abundance: -
d_gene: -
v_gene: TRBV6-2/TRBV6-3
CDR3aa: CASSYPEGNQPQHF
CDR3nt: TGTGCCAGCAGTTACCCAGAGGGCAATCAGCCCCAGCATTTT

j_gene: TRBJ1-1
abundance: once
d_gene: -
v_gene: TRBV7-6
CDR3aa: CASSSRAGSDTEAFF
CDR3nt: TGTGCCAGCAGCTCTCGTGCGGGCTCTGACACTGAAGCTTTCTTT

j_gene: TRBJ2-5
abundance: -
d_gene: -
v_gene: TRBV7-2
CDR3aa: CASSLASGETQYF
CDR3nt: TGTGCCAGCAGCTTAGCTAGCGGAGAGACCCAGTACTTC

j_gene: TRBJ1-2
abundance: -
d_gene: -
v_gene: TRBV15
CDR3aa: CATSSVLDGYTF
CDR3nt: TGTGCCACCAGCAGTGTCCTTGATGGCTACACCTTC

j_gene: TRBJ2-5
abundance: -
d_gene: TRBD2
v_gene: TRBV7-2
CDR3aa: CASSPLAGGYQETQYF
CDR3nt: TGTGCCAGCAGCCCCCTAGCGGGGGGGTACCAAGAGACCCAGTACTTC

j_gene: TRBJ1-1
abundance: -
d_gene: -
v_gene: TRBV19
CDR3aa: CASSSTVSGAEAFF
CDR3nt: TGTGCCAGTAGTTCGACAGTGTCAGGGGCTGAAGCTTTCTTT

j_gene: TRBJ1-5
abundance: -
d_gene: -
v_gene: TRBV19
CDR3aa: CASSIGQSNQPQHF
CDR3nt: TGTGCCAGTAGTATAGGACAGTCAAATCAGCCCCAGCATTTT

j_gene: TRBJ2-5
abundance: -
d_gene: -
v_gene: TRBV15
CDR3aa: CATSRVSGLSLYSQETQYF
CDR3nt: TGTGCCACCAGCAGAGTTTCAGGGTTGAGCCTATATAGCCAAGAGACCCAGTACTTC

j_gene: TRBJ1-4
abundance: -
d_gene: TRBD1
v_gene: TRBV5-1
CDR3aa: CASSLRDRGGRTNEKLFF
CDR3nt: TGCGCCAGCAGCTTGCGGGACAGGGGCGGAAGAACTAATGAAAAACTGTTTTTT

j_gene: TRBJ1-3
abundance: -
d_gene: TRBD1
v_gene: TRBV7-2
CDR3aa: CASSTNRGIGNTIYF
CDR3nt: TGTGCCAGCAGCACAAACAGGGGGATTGGAAACACCATATATTTT

j_gene: TRBJ1-5
abundance: -
d_gene: -
v_gene: TRBV5-1
CDR3aa: CASSPHLTGGNQPQHF
CDR3nt: TGCGCCAGCAGCCCGCACCTTACGGGAGGCAATCAGCCCCAGCATTTT

j_gene: TRBJ2-3
abundance: -
d_gene: TRBD2
v_gene: TRBV6-2/TRBV6-3
CDR3aa: CASSYKRGAAGDTQYF
CDR3nt: TGTGCCAGCAGTTACAAGCGGGGGGCCGCGGGGGATACGCAGTATTTT

j_gene: TRBJ2-7
abundance: -
d_gene: TRBD2
v_gene: TRBV11-2
CDR3aa: CASSLEIAAGGEQYF
CDR3nt: TGTGCCAGCAGCTTAGAAATCGCAGCGGGGGGCGAGCAGTACTTC

j_gene: TRBJ1-1
abundance: -
d_gene: TRBD1
v_gene: TRBV30
CDR3aa: CAWSGAGGPEAFF
CDR3nt: TGTGCCTGGAGTGGGGCAGGGGGGCCTGAAGCTTTCTTT

j_gene: TRBJ1-2
abundance: -
d_gene: -
v_gene: TRBV6-2/TRBV6-3
CDR3aa: CASSYAVNYGYTF
CDR3nt: TGTGCCAGCAGTTACGCGGTTAACTATGGCTACACCTTC

j_gene: TRBJ1-2
abundance: -
d_gene: -
v_gene: TRBV19
CDR3aa: CASSERPRGGYGYTF
CDR3nt: TGTGCCAGTAGTGAGCGTCCCCGGGGGGGCTATGGCTACACCTTC

j_gene: TRBJ2-3
abundance: few
d_gene: TRBD2
v_gene: TRBV27
CDR3aa: CAVLVTSTISDTQYF
CDR3nt: TGTGCCGTCCTCGTGACTAGCACGATTTCCGATACGCAGTATTTT

j_gene: TRBJ1-2
abundance: -
d_gene: TRBD1
v_gene: TRBV7-2
CDR3aa: CASSLVRGQGYTF
CDR3nt: TGTGCCAGCAGCTTAGTCAGGGGGCAGGGCTACACCTTC

j_gene: TRBJ1-1
abundance: -
d_gene: TRBD1
v_gene: TRBV18
CDR3aa: CASSMTGTGDTEAFF
CDR3nt: TGTGCCAGCTCGATGACCGGGACAGGGGACACTGAAGCTTTCTTT

j_gene: TRBJ1-1
abundance: -
d_gene: -
v_gene: TRBV30
CDR3aa: CAWSRPGHNTEAFF
CDR3nt: TGTGCCTGGAGTCGACCGGGACATAACACTGAAGCTTTCTTT

j_gene: TRBJ1-1
abundance: -
d_gene: -
v_gene: TRBV5-6
CDR3aa: CASSFRARANTEAFF
CDR3nt: TGTGCCAGCAGCTTCCGGGCCAGGGCTAACACTGAAGCTTTCTTT

j_gene: TRBJ1-5
abundance: few
d_gene: -
v_gene: TRBV15
CDR3aa: CATSRVLTGSRIIAQHF
CDR3nt: TGTGCCACCAGCAGAGTCCTCACGGGGTCCCGGATCATAGCCCAGCATTTT

j_gene: TRBJ1-5
abundance: medium-sized
d_gene: TRBD1
v_gene: TRBV19
CDR3aa: CASSSTGYSNQPQHF
CDR3nt: TGTGCCAGTAGTTCGACAGGGTATAGCAATCAGCCCCAGCATTTT

j_gene: TRBJ2-3
abundance: once
d_gene: TRBD1
v_gene: TRBV19
CDR3aa: CATQRTGGGTDTQYF
CDR3nt: TGTGCCACGCAACGAACAGGGGGAGGCACAGATACGCAGTATTTT

j_gene: TRBJ2-1
abundance: -
d_gene: -
v_gene: TRBV27
CDR3aa: CASSHRTSSPYNEQFF
CDR3nt: TGTGCCAGCAGCCACCGCACGAGTTCCCCCTACAATGAGCAGTTCTTC

j_gene: TRBJ2-1
abundance: -
d_gene: TRBD2
v_gene: TRBV4-3
CDR3aa: CASSPGLAGGSYNEQFF
CDR3nt: TGCGCCAGCAGCCCGGGTTTGGCGGGGGGATCCTACAATGAGCAGTTCTTC

j_gene: TRBJ2-3
abundance: -
d_gene: -
v_gene: TRBV9
CDR3aa: CASSGDWGTDTQYF
CDR3nt: TGTGCCAGCAGCGGGGACTGGGGCACAGATACGCAGTATTTT

j_gene: TRBJ1-1
abundance: -
d_gene: TRBD1
v_gene: TRBV7-8
CDR3aa: CASGDRDGEAFF
CDR3nt: TGTGCCAGCGGTGACAGGGACGGTGAAGCTTTCTTT

j_gene: TRBJ1-2
abundance: -
d_gene: -
v_gene: TRBV20-1
CDR3aa: CSAMERGYTF
CDR3nt: TGCAGTGCCATGGAGCGCGGCTACACCTTC

j_gene: TRBJ1-2
abundance: -
d_gene: -
v_gene: TRBV12-3/TRBV12-4
CDR3aa: CASSFRGGRFF
CDR3nt: TGTGCCAGCAGTTTCCGGGGAGGGAGGTTCTTC

j_gene: TRBJ2-5
abundance: -
d_gene: TRBD1
v_gene: TRBV19
CDR3aa: CASSTGQGRGETQYF
CDR3nt: TGTGCCAGTAGTACCGGACAGGGAAGAGGAGAGACCCAGTACTTC

j_gene: TRBJ2-2
abundance: -
d_gene: -
v_gene: TRBV19
CDR3aa: CASSIQGSGELFF
CDR3nt: TGTGCCAGTAGTATCCAGGGCTCCGGGGAGCTGTTTTTT

j_gene: TRBJ2-7
abundance: -
d_gene: -
v_gene: TRBV5-1
CDR3aa: CASSLRVSYEQYF
CDR3nt: TGCGCCAGCAGCTTGCGGGTCTCCTACGAGCAGTACTTC

j_gene: TRBJ1-2
abundance: -
d_gene: -
v_gene: TRBV6-4
CDR3aa: CASSELGANYGYTF
CDR3nt: TGTGCCAGCAGTGAATTGGGAGCTAACTATGGCTACACCTTC

j_gene: TRBJ2-7
abundance: -
d_gene: -
v_gene: TRBV5-1
CDR3aa: CASSLPDSYEQYF
CDR3nt: TGCGCCAGCAGCTTACCAGATTCCTACGAGCAGTACTTC

j_gene: TRBJ2-2
abundance: -
d_gene: TRBD1
v_gene: TRBV7-9
CDR3aa: CASSFGQATGELFF
CDR3nt: TGTGCCAGCAGCTTTGGACAGGCAACCGGGGAGCTGTTTTTT